The clone carrying this TCR beta chain was detected only a few times. The sample comes from a study of T-cell memory formation after mild COVID-19. Unmatched junction bases numbered 4, after V lost 3 bases and J lost 5 bases. The CDR3 sequence is 14 residues long. CDR1 and CDR2 (germline): SEHNR, FQNEAQ (reference sequence). TCRalpha and TCRbeta libraries used 5'RACE with constant-segment primers and UMIs. TCRdb redid the calling of the 5' RACE reads with MiXCR, one entry per CDR3 protein. The sample includes about 82,000 distinct CDR3 sequences, roughly 13% of them seen just once. The sample consisted of PBMCs or a T cell subset sorted from them (not recorded which). This chain links TRBV7-9 with TRBJ1-5, with 7 bases matching TRBD1. The origin of this receptor is a man between 18 and 35 years old who had mild COVID-19 (a few samples of this study predate the infection). Cell type and time point are not known. The DNA for the CDR3 is TGTGCCAGCAGCTTCGAGGGGGCGGATCAGCCCCAGCATTTT. Protein sequence: CASSFEGADQPQHF.